This TCR beta chain emerged from a study of T-cell memory formation after mild COVID-19. The CDR3 is made up of 15 amino acids. CDR1 SQVTM and CDR2 ANQGSEA come from the germline V gene. V gave up 5 bases and J gave up 5 bases; unmatched junction bases: 6. Study results and limitations: The pre-infection memory compartment contained some responding clones, suggesting cross-reactive memory joined. The CD4+ clones that contracted clustered mainly within CM and EM, and the CD8+ clones concentrated in EMRA. Clones that contracted from day 15 to 85 had balanced CD4/CD8; later expanders were CD4+ biased.

5'RACE, which relied on constant-segment primers, yielded TCR alpha and TCR beta cDNA libraries carrying sample barcodes and UMIs. One entry per CDR3 protein, called by TCRdb with MiXCR from the 5' RACE reads. This sample has 350,000 to 450,000 distinct CDR3 sequences, with 24% found just once. Comment on this clonotype: The antigen remains undetermined.

The chain employs TRBV29-1 and TRBJ2-1, with 13 bases fitting TRBD2. This receptor was obtained from an adult woman who had mild COVID-19 (a few samples of this study predate the infection). Cell type and time point are not known. The material sequenced was PBMCs or a T cell subset sorted from them (not recorded which). CDR3 loop: CSVPGLAGANNEQFF. The CDR3 DNA reads TGCAGCGTTCCAGGACTAGCGGGGGCCAACAATGAGCAGTTCTTC.